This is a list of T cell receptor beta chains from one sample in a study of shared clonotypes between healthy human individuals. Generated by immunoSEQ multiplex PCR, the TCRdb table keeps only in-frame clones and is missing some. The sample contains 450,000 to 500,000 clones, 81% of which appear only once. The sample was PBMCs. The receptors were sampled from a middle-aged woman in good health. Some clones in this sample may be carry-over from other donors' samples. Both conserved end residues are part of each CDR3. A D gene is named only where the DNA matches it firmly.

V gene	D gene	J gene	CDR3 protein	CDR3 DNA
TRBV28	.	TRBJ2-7	CASSTTAVSYEQYF	TGTGCCAGCTCGACAACAGCGGTATCCTACGAGCAGTACTTC
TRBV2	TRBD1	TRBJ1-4	CASNPRTGGEKLFF	TGTGCCAGCAACCCTAGGACAGGAGGGGAAAAACTGTTTTTT
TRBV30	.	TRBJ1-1	CAWALRTEAFF	TGTGCCTGGGCTCTCCGGACTGAAGCTTTCTTT
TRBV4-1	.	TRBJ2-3	CASSGQLTDTQYF	TGCGCCAGCAGCGGACAACTCACAGATACGCAGTATTTT
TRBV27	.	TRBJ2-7	CASSFTGWSYEQYF	TGTGCCAGCAGTTTTACAGGGTGGTCCTACGAGCAGTACTTC
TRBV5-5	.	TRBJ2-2	CASSFRQNTGELFF	TGTGCCAGCAGCTTTAGACAAAACACCGGGGAGCTGTTTTTT
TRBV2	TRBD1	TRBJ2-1	CASPRDRDNEQFF	TGTGCCAGCCCCCGGGACAGGGACAATGAGCAGTTCTTC
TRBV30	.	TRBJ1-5	CAWSLGDSRQPQHF	TGTGCCTGGAGTTTGGGAGACAGTCGACAGCCCCAGCATTTT
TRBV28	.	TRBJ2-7	CASSFLSAGNYEQYF	TGTGCCAGCAGTTTTCTTTCCGCAGGGAACTACGAGCAGTACTTC
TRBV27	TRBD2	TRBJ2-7	CASRLAGRGFEQYF	TGTGCCAGCAGGCTAGCGGGAAGGGGGTTCGAGCAGTACTTC
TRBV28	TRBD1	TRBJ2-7	CATLTAGTGPYEQYF	TGTGCCACTCTTACCGCCGGGACAGGGCCTTACGAGCAGTACTTC
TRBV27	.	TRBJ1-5	CASSLRQEDQPQHF	TGTGCCAGCAGTTTACGGCAGGAGGATCAGCCCCAGCATTTT
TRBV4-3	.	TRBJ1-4	CASSQAQVTTNEKLFF	TGCGCCAGCAGCCAGGCGCAGGTAACAACTAATGAAAAACTGTTTTTT
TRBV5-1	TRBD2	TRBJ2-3	CASSRPGLATTDTQYF	TGCGCCAGCAGCAGGCCGGGACTAGCGACCACAGATACGCAGTATTTT
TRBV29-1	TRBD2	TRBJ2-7	CSMRSGEDYEQYF	TGCAGCATGAGGAGCGGGGAGGACTACGAGCAGTACTTC